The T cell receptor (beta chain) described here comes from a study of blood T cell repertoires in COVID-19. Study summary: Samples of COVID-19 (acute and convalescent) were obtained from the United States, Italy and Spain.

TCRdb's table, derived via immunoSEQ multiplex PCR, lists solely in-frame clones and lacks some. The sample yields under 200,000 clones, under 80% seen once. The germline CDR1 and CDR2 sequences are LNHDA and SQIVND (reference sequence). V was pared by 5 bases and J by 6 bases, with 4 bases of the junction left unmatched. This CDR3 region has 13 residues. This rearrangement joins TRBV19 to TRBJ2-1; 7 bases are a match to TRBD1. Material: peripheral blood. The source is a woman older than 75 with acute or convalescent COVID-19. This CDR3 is CASSLGTANEQFF. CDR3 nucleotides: TGTGCCAGTAGTCTCGGGACAGCCAATGAGCAGTTCTTC.